This passage covers 24 T cell receptor beta chains from one sample sequenced in a study of spatial heterogeneity in lung cancer. Time point in this sample: sample taken at primary tumor resection. Frozen PBMC, nontumor lung or tumor provided whole RNA, which was sequenced unsorted. In TCRdb, the 5' RACE reads were re-called with MiXCR into one record per CDR3 protein. The sample carries 25,000 or so distinct CDR3 sequences, 7.5% to 9.5% recorded once. This sample comprised PBMCs, obtained at surgery. The receptors were gathered from a female donor with early-stage non-small cell lung cancer.

There are many counts of this clonotype. The chain combines TRBV7-9 with TRBJ2-1; the D gene is possibly TRBD2 (5 bases). Trimming left V 6 bases short and J 7 bases short, with 19 bases between. Germline values: CDR1 SEHNR, CDR2 FQNEAQ (reference sequence). This CDR3 spans 15 amino acids. The CDR3 spells CASRGLRGPGNEQFF. The CDR3 DNA is TGTGCCAGCAGGGGTCTGAGAGGGCCCGGGAATGAGCAGTTCTTC.

The table lists this clonotype with a few counts. The chain employs TRBV7-9 and TRBJ2-1, with D possibly TRBD2 on 5 matching bases. Germline loops: CDR1 SEHNR, CDR2 FQNEAQ (reference sequence). CDR3 size: 14 residues. V was cut by 5 bases and J by 5 bases, with 13 bases left in between. CDR3 sequence: CASSPEPGNNEQFF. DNA for the CDR3: TGTGCCAGCAGCCCAGAGCCGGGAAACAATGAGCAGTTCTTC. The full variable domain, completed using reference TRBV7-9 and TRBJ2-1, is DTGVSQNPRHKITKRGQNVTFRCDPISEHNRLYWYRQTLGQGPEFLTYFQNEAQLEKSRLLSDRFSAERPKGSFSTLEIQRTEQGDSAMYLCASSPEPGNNEQFFGPGTRLTVL.

This clonotype was counted many times. The V call is TRBV6-6, the J call TRBJ2-4; D is perhaps TRBD2 (5 bases). V lost 6 bases and J lost 0, with 9 bases in between. The CDR3 consists of 14 residues. The germline gives CDR1 MNHNY, CDR2 SVGAGI (reference sequence). The CDR3 nucleotides read TGTGCCAGCAGCCCCGGACTAGCCAAAAACATTCAGTACTTC. Its protein product is CASSPGLAKNIQYF.

This clonotype was seen at least ten times. The V call is TRBV20-1, the J call TRBJ2-5, with TRBD2 matching 7 bases. The V and J ends lost 3 bases and 1 base, in that order; junction bases with no gene match: 8. CDR1 and CDR2 (germline): DFQATT, SNEGSKA (reference sequence). This CDR3 has 15 amino acids. In DNA, the CDR3 is TGCAGTGCTAGCTTTACGGGACTATCCCAAGAGACCCAGTACTTC. This sequence encodes CSASFTGLSQETQYF.

The chain carries TRBV6-2 or TRBV6-3 and TRBJ2-2, with TRBD2 matching over 13 bases. J gave up 6 bases and V 3 bases, and 10 bases lay outside the gene matches. This CDR3 is 18 amino acids long. Germline V gene data show CDR1 as MNHEY and CDR2 as SVGEGT. The DNA for the CDR3 is TGTGCCAGCAGTTATCGACTAGCGGGAGGTTATATAGCCGGGGAGCTGTTTTTT. Amino acid sequence: CASSYRLAGGYIAGELFF.

This clonotype was seen more than once but under ten times. The rearrangement links TRBV20-1 to TRBJ2-1; D is uncertain. This CDR3 comprises 17 residues. V dropped 7 bases and J dropped 2 bases, with 24 bases sitting between them. Per germline, CDR1 DFQATT and CDR2 SNEGSKA (reference sequence). The CDR3 DNA follows: TGCAGTGGAAGTTTTAGAAGTCTTTCGGCGGCCTACAATGAGCAGTTCTTC. Protein: CSGSFRSLSAAYNEQFF.

In its sample, this clonotype was seen many times. V gene TRBV29-1 combines with J gene TRBJ2-5; D may be TRBD1 or TRBD2 (5 bases each). V was cut by 4 bases and J by 7 bases, with 13 bases left in between. The germline V gene has CDR1 SQVTM and CDR2 ANQGSEA. CDR3 length equals 12 residues. The CDR3 sequence is CSVAPGPGTQYF. The CDR3 DNA is TGCAGCGTTGCTCCGGGGCCGGGGACCCAGTACTTC.

This clonotype was observed at least ten times. The rearrangement uses TRBV7-8 and TRBJ2-7; D unclear. Per the germline V gene, CDR1 is SGHVS and CDR2 is FQNEAQ. This CDR3 spans 13 amino acids. The ends were cut back, 4 bases at V and 6 bases at J, with 13 bases in the middle. The CDR3 here is CASSSRLEGEQYV. The CDR3, as DNA: TGTGCCAGCAGCTCGCGACTTGAAGGCGAGCAGTACGTC.

Many counts were recorded for this clonotype. V gene TRBV5-1 combines with J gene TRBJ1-1; D may be TRBD1 (6 bases). This CDR3 spans 14 amino acids. Between the trimmed V and J ends, which lost 3 bases and 0 bases, there was a span of 9 bases. CDR1 is SGHRS, CDR2 YFSETQ, per germline. The CDR3: CASSSGQLNTEAFF. In DNA form, the CDR3 reads TGCGCCAGCAGCTCCGGACAGCTGAACACTGAAGCTTTCTTT.

This clonotype was recorded at least ten times. The DNA of the CDR3 is TGTGCCAGCAGTTTAACCCTAGGCTATGGCTACACCTTC. Amino acids: CASSLTLGYGYTF. The chain employs TRBV27 and TRBJ1-2; D is undetermined. This CDR3 is built from 13 residues. Trimming stripped 2 bases from V and 4 bases from J, with 8 bases between. Germline-derived CDR1 and CDR2 are MNHEY and SMNVEV (reference sequence).

The chain employs TRBV28 and TRBJ2-3, with TRBD2 matching over 7 bases. This CDR3 has 15 residues. Germline lookup yields CDR1 MDHEN and CDR2 SYDVKM. The V segment lost 5 bases and the J segment 2 bases; nucleotides outside the gene matches: 7. CDR3 protein: CASSGGDANTDTQYF. The CDR3 coding sequence is TGTGCCAGCAGTGGGGGGGACGCCAACACAGATACGCAGTATTTT.

This clonotype turned up a few times. The V and J genes are TRBV12-3 or TRBV12-4 and TRBJ2-7; 7 bases align to TRBD2. Losses at the gene ends were 2 bases for V and 0 bases for J; bases not matched to a gene: 13. The CDR3 has 18 residues. CDR3 nucleotide sequence: TGTGCCAGCAGTTTAAGAGAAGGGGCGGGAGCACTCTCCTACGAGCAGTACTTC. The encoded protein is CASSLREGAGALSYEQYF.

This clonotype was observed many times. This chain uses TRBV20-1 with TRBJ1-1; 7 positions agree with TRBD1. Germline V gives CDR1 DFQATT, CDR2 SNEGSKA (reference sequence). This CDR3 is 13 amino acids long. The ends lost 5 bases at V and 1 base at J; junction bases unmatched: 4. The CDR3 protein is CSAHRGGNTEAFF. Here the CDR3 DNA reads TGCAGTGCTCACAGGGGAGGGAACACTGAAGCTTTCTTT.

V gene TRBV5-6 combines with J gene TRBJ1-3; no firm D call. The CDR3 consists of 13 residues. Germline-derived CDR1 and CDR2 are SGHDT and YYEEEE. V dropped 6 bases and J dropped 3 bases, with 10 bases sitting between them. As DNA, the CDR3 is TGTGCCAGCATCCTACGGGATGGAAACACCATATATTTT. Amino acid sequence: CASILRDGNTIYF.

The sample holds a few counts of this clonotype. The V gene is TRBV23-1, the J gene TRBJ2-1, with D maybe TRBD2 (6 bases). TRBV23-1 is an ORF, with its function uncertain. This CDR3 region has 16 residues. V lost 4 bases and J 3 bases, leaving 16 bases between the germline ends. For the CDR3, the DNA is TGCGCCAGCAGTCCGGGTAGCGGAAACCTCTACAATGAGCAGTTCTTC. It yields the protein CASSPGSGNLYNEQFF.

This clonotype was seen at least ten times. This chain links TRBV10-3 with TRBJ2-1, with a tentative D call TRBD1 (6 bases). Germline-derived CDR1 and CDR2 are ENHRY and SYGVKD. This CDR3 is built from 13 residues. Between the trimmed V and J ends, which lost 10 bases and 2 bases, there was a span of 12 bases. CDR3 protein: CATHRDTYNEQFF. The CDR3 region has the DNA TGTGCCACCCACAGGGATACCTACAATGAGCAGTTCTTC.

Concerning this clonotype itself: Being one base from a much bigger clone, this may be a read error. The rearrangement links TRBV6-5 to TRBJ1-4, with 7 bases identical to TRBD1. CDR3 size: 17 residues. Germline lookup yields CDR1 MNHEY and CDR2 SVGAGI. This CDR3 reads CASRSTGTRGGNEKLYF. CDR3 bases: TGTGCCAGCAGATCGACAGGGACCAGAGGGGGTAATGAAAAACTGTATTTT.

This clonotype was observed many times. The rearrangement uses TRBV3-1 and TRBJ2-5, with TRBD2 matching 11 bases. J lost 6 bases, V lost 1 base, and 13 bases had no gene match. CDR3 length: 18 residues. Germline loops: CDR1 LGHDT, CDR2 YNNKEL (reference sequence). CDR3 amino acids: CASSQGVSGRAGVKTQYF. The DNA for the CDR3 is TGTGCCAGCAGCCAAGGCGTTAGCGGGAGGGCCGGGGTAAAGACCCAGTACTTC.

Details on this clonotype: The germline gene is not matched at one end of the junction; a read error may be the cause. The gene calls are TRBV12-3 or TRBV12-4 and TRBJ1-6; D is uncertain. The CDR3 sequence is 9 residues long. The CDR3 coding sequence is TGTGCCAGCAGTCCACCCCCCCACTTT. It specifies CASSPPPHF.

This clonotype was counted at least ten times. This chain connects TRBV7-3 to TRBJ2-2; maybe TRBD2 (6 bases). The germline V gene has CDR1 SGHTA and CDR2 FQGTGA. The CDR3 is 15 amino acids. V lost 5 bases and J 0 bases, leaving 10 bases between the germline ends. The CDR3 DNA reads as TGTGCCAGCAGCCAACGACTAGCGAACACCGGGGAGCTGTTTTTT. This sequence encodes CASSQRLANTGELFF.

This clonotype was counted ten times or more. The chain links TRBV11-2 to TRBJ1-1, with D maybe TRBD1 (6 bases). CDR1 and CDR2 (germline): SGHAT, FQNNGV. The CDR3 extends over 15 amino acids. V was clipped by 1 base and J by 1 base, with 10 bases between them. The CDR3 DNA reads TGTGCCAGCAGCTTAGTTGCGGGGGCGAACACTGAAGCTTTCTTT. It specifies CASSLVAGANTEAFF.

In its sample, this clonotype was seen many times. The gene calls are TRBV10-3 and TRBJ2-4, with 8 bases matching TRBD1. The CDR3 contains 17 residues. The V gene end was trimmed by 3 bases and the J gene end by 7 bases; junction bases not matched to a gene: 14. Germline values: CDR1 ENHRY, CDR2 SYGVKD. DNA of the CDR3: TGTGCCATCAGTGATTCGCCTACTCAGGGGGCGGTGAACATTCAGTACTTC. Translating gives CAISDSPTQGAVNIQYF.

This clonotype was recorded many times. This rearrangement joins TRBV28 to TRBJ2-2; D could derive from TRBD1 or TRBD2 (7 bases each). V lost 6 bases, J lost 6 bases, and 20 bases lay in between. There are 16 residues in the CDR3. In germline, CDR1 is MDHEN, CDR2 SYDVKM. This chain's CDR3 is CASSTPGGGFAGELFF. The CDR3 coding sequence is TGTGCCAGCAGCACCCCAGGGGGGGGATTTGCCGGGGAGCTGTTTTTT.

As regards this clonotype: The junction departs from germline at one end; a sequencing error may be responsible. The rearrangement uses TRBV20-1 and TRBJ1-2; D remains unclear. The CDR3 is made up of 12 amino acids. Germline assignment: CDR1 DFQATT and CDR2 SNEGSKA (reference sequence). The DNA for the CDR3 is TGCAGTGCTCCCTTCACCTTCTATGACTACACCTTC. Translation: CSAPFTFYDYTF.